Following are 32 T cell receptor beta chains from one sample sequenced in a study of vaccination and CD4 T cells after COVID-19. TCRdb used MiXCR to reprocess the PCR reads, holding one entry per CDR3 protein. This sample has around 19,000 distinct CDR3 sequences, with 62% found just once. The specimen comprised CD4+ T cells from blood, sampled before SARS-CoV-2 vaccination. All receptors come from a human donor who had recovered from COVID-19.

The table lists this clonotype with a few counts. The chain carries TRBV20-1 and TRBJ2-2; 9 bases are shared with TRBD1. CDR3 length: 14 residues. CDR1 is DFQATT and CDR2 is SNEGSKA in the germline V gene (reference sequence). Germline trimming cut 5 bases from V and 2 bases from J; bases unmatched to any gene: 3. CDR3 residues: CSAGTGLNTGELFF. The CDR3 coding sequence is TGCAGTGCTGGGACAGGGCTCAACACCGGGGAGCTGTTTTTT.

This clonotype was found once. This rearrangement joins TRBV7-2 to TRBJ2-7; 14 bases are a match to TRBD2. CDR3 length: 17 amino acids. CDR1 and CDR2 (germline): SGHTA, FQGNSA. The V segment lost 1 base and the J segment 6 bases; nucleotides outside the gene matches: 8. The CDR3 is CASSLGLAGGPQAEQYF. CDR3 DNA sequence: TGTGCCAGCAGCTTAGGACTAGCGGGAGGGCCCCAAGCCGAGCAGTACTTC.

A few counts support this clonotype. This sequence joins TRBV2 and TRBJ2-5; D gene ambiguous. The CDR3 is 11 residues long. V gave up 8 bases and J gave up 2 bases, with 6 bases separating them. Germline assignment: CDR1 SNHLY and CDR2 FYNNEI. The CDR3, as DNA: TGTGCCAGCCCAGGACAAGAGACCCAGTACTTC. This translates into CASPGQETQYF. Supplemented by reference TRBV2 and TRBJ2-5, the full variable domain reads EPEVTQTPSHQVTQMGQEVILRCVPISNHLYFYWYRQILGQKVEFLVSFYNNEISEKSEIFDDQFSVERPDGSNFTLKIRSTKLEDSAMYFCASPGQETQYFGPGTRLLVL.

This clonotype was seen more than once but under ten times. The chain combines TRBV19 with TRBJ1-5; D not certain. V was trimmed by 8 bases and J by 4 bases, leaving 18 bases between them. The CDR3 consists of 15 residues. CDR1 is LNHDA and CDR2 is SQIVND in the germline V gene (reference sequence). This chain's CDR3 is CASGMGGFSNQPQHF. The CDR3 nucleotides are TGTGCCAGTGGGATGGGAGGGTTCTCAAATCAGCCCCAGCATTTT.

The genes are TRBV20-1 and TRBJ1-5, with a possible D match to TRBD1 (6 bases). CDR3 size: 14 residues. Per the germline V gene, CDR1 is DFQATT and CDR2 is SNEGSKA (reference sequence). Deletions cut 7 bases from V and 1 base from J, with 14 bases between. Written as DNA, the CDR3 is TGCAGTGGTTTGACAGGAGTCAGCAATCAGCCCCAGCATTTT. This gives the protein CSGLTGVSNQPQHF.

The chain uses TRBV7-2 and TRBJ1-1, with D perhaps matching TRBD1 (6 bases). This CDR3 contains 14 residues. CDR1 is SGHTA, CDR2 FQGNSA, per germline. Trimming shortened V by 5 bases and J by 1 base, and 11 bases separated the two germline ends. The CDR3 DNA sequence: TGTGCCAGCAGCCCCGACAGGACGAACACTGAAGCTTTCTTT. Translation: CASSPDRTNTEAFF.

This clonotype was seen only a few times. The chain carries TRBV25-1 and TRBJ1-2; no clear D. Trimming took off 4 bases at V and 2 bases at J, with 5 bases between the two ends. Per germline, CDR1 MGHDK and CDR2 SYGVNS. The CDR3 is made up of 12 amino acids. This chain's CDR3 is CASSGANYGYTF. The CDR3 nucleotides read TGTGCCAGCAGTGGGGCCAACTATGGCTACACCTTC.

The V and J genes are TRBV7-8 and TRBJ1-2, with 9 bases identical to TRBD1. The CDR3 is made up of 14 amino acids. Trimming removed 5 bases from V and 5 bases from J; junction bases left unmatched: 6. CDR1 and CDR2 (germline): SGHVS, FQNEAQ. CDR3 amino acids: CASSRGTGLYGYTF. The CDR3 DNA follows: TGTGCCAGCAGCCGCGGGACAGGGCTGTATGGCTACACCTTC. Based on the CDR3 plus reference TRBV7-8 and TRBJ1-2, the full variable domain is GAGVSQSPRYKVAKRGQDVALRCDPISGHVSLFWYQQALGQGPEFLTYFQNEAQLDKSGLPSDRFFAERPEGSVSTLKIQRTQQEDSAVYLCASSRGTGLYGYTFGSGTRLTVV.

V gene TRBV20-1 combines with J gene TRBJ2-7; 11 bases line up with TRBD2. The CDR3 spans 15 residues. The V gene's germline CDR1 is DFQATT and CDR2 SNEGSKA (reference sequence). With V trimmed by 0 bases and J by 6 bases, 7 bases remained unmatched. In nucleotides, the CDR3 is TGCAGTGCTAGAGATCCACTAGCGGGAGCCGTCGAGCAGTACTTC. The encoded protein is CSARDPLAGAVEQYF.

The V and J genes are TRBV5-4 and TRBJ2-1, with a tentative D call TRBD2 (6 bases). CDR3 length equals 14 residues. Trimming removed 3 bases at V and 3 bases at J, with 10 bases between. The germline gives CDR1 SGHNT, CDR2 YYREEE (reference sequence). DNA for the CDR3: TGTGCCAGCAGCTATAGCGGAGACTACAATGAGCAGTTCTTC. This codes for CASSYSGDYNEQFF.

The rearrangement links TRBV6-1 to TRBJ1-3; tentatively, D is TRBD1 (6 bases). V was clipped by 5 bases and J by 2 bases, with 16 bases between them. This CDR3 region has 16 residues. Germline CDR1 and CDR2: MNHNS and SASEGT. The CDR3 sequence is CASSQGTGKAGNTIYF. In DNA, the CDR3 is TGTGCCAGCAGTCAGGGTACAGGGAAAGCTGGAAACACCATATATTTT.

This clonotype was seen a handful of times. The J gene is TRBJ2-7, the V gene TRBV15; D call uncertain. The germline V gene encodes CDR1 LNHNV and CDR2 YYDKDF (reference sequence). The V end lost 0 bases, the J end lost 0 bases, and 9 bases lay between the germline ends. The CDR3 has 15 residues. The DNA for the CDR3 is TGTGCCACCAGCAGAGAAGGCCCTGGCTCCTACGAGCAGTACTTC. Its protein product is CATSREGPGSYEQYF.

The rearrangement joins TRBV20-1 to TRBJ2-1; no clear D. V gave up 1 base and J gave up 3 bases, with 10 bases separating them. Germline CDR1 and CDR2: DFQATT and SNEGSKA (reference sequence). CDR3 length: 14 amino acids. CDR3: CSARARDYYNEQFF. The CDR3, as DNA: TGCAGTGCTAGAGCTAGAGATTACTACAATGAGCAGTTCTTC.

The CDR3 sequence is CASSVRGLVGSEQYF. In DNA, the CDR3 is TGTGCCAGCAGCGTAAGGGGCTTGGTTGGGTCCGAGCAGTACTTC. The chain employs TRBV7-2 and TRBJ2-7, with a possible D match to TRBD1 (5 bases). This CDR3 contains 15 residues. Looked up from germline, CDR1 is SGHTA and CDR2 is FQGNSA. V was cut by 5 bases and J by 6 bases, with 20 bases left in between.

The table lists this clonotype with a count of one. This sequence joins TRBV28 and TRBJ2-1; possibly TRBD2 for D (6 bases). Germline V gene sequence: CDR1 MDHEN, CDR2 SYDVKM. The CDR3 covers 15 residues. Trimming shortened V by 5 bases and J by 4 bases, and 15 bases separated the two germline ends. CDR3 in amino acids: CASSLSWRGYNEQFF. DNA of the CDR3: TGTGCCAGCAGTCTTAGTTGGAGGGGATACAATGAGCAGTTCTTC.

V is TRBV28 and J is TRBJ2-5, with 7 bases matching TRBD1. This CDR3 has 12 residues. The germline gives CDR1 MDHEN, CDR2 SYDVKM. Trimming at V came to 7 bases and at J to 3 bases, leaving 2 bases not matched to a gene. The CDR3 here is CASTDREETQYF. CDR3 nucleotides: TGTGCCAGCACAGACAGGGAAGAGACCCAGTACTTC.

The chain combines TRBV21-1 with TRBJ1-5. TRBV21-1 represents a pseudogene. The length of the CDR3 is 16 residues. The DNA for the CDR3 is TGTGCCAGCATGGGAATCTGGGTTCACTTAGATCAGCCCCAGCATTTT. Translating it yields CASMGIWVHLDQPQHF.

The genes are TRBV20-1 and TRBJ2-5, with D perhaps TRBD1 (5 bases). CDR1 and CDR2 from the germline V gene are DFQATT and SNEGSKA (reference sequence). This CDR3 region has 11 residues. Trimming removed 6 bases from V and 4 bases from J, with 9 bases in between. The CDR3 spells CSAPQGETQYF. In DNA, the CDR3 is TGCAGTGCCCCCCAGGGAGAGACCCAGTACTTC.

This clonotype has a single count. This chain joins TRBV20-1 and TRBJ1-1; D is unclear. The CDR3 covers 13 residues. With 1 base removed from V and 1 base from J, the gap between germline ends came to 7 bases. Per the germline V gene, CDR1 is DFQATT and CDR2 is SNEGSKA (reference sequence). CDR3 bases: TGCAGTGCTAGAGGCCAGCCGAACACTGAAGCTTTCTTT. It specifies CSARGQPNTEAFF.

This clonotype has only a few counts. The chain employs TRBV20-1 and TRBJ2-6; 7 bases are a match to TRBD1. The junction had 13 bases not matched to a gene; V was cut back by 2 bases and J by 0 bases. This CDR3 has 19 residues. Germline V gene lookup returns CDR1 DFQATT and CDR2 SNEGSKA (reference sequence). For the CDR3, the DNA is TGCAGTGCTAGAACGAGAGACAGGGAGAGGTTCTCTGGGGCCAACGTCCTGACTTTC. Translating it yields CSARTRDRERFSGANVLTF.

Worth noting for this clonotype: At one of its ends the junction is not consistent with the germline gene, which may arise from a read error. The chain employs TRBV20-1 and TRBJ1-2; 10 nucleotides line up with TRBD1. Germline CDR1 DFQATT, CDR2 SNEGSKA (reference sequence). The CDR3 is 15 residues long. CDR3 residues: CSALSTGGEDYGCTF. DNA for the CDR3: TGCAGTGCTCTCTCGACAGGGGGCGAAGACTATGGCTGCACCTTC.

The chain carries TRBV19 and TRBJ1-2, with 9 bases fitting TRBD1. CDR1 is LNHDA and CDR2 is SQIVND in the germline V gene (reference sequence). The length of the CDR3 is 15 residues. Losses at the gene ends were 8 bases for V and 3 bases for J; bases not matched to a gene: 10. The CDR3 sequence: CASEPGTGFDYGYTF. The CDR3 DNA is TGTGCCAGTGAACCCGGGACAGGGTTTGACTATGGCTACACCTTC.

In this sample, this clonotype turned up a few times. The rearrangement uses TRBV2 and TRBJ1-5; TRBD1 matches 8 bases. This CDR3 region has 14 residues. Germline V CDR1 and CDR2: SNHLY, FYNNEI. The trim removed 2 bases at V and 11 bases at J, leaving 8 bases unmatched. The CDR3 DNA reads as TGTGCCAGCAGTGAACGTCAGGGGGCTGGGTCCCAGCATTTT. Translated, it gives CASSERQGAGSQHF.

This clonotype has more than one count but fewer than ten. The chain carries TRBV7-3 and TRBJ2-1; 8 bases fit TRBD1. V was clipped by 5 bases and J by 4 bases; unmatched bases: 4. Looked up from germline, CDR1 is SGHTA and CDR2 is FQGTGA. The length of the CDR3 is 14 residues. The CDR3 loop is CASSPGGAYNEQFF. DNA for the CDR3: TGTGCCAGCAGCCCAGGGGGCGCATACAATGAGCAGTTCTTC.

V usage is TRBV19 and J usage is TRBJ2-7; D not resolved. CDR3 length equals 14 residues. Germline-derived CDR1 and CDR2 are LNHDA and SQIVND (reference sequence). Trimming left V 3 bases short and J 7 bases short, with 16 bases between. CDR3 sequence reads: CASSMVGAREEQYF. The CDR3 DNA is TGTGCCAGTAGTATGGTCGGCGCGAGAGAAGAGCAGTACTTC.

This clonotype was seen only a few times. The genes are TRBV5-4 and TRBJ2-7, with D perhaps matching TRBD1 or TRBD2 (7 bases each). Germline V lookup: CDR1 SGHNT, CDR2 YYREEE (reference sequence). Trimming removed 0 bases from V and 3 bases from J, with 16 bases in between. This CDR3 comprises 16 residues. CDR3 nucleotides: TGTGCCAGCAGCTTGGCCGTGACAGGGAGGGTCTACGAGCAGTACTTC. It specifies CASSLAVTGRVYEQYF.

CDR3 bases: TGTGCCAGCAGTGCACAGGGTATCACCAATCAGCCCCAGCATTTT. It specifies CASSAQGITNQPQHF. This rearrangement joins TRBV2 to TRBJ1-5; tentatively, D is TRBD1 (6 bases). Germline V gene sequence: CDR1 SNHLY, CDR2 FYNNEI. This CDR3 is 15 amino acids long. V was clipped by 4 bases and J by 3 bases, with 13 bases between them. The full variable domain, with the rest looked up from reference TRBV2 and TRBJ1-5, is EPEVTQTPSHQVTQMGQEVILRCVPISNHLYFYWYRQILGQKVEFLVSFYNNEISEKSEIFDDQFSVERPDGSNFTLKIRSTKLEDSAMYFCASSAQGITNQPQHFGDGTRLSIL.

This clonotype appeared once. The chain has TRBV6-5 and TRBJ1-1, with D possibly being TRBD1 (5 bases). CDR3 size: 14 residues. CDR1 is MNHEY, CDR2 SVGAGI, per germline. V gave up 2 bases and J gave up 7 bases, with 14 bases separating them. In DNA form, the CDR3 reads TGTGCCAGCAGTTACCGGGGCTTACACGGTGAAGCTTTCTTT. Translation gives CASSYRGLHGEAFF.

As DNA, the CDR3 is TGTGCCAGCAGTGAGGGTAATGAAAAACTGTTTTTT. Protein product: CASSEGNEKLFF. The rearrangement links TRBV2 to TRBJ1-4; D gene unclear. The germline CDR1 and CDR2 sequences are SNHLY and FYNNEI. V was clipped by 3 bases and J by 4 bases, with 3 bases between them. This CDR3 is 12 amino acids long.

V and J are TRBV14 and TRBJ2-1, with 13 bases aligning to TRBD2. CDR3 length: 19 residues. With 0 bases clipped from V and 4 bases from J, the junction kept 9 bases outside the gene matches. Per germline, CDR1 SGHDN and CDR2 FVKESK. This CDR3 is CASSQDPGLAGAGYNEQFF. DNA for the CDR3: TGTGCCAGCAGCCAAGATCCCGGACTAGCGGGAGCTGGTTACAATGAGCAGTTCTTC.

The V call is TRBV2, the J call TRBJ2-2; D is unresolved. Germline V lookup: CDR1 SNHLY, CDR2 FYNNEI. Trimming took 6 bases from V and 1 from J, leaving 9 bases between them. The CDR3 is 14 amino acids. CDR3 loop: CASRPGMNTGELFF. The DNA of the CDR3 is TGTGCCAGCAGGCCCGGTATGAACACCGGGGAGCTGTTTTTT.

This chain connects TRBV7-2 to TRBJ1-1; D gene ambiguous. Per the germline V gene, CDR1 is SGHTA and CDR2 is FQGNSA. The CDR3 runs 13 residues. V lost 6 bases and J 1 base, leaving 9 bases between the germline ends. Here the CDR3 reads CASRENTNTEAFF. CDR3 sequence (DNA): TGTGCCAGCAGAGAAAACACGAACACTGAAGCTTTCTTT.